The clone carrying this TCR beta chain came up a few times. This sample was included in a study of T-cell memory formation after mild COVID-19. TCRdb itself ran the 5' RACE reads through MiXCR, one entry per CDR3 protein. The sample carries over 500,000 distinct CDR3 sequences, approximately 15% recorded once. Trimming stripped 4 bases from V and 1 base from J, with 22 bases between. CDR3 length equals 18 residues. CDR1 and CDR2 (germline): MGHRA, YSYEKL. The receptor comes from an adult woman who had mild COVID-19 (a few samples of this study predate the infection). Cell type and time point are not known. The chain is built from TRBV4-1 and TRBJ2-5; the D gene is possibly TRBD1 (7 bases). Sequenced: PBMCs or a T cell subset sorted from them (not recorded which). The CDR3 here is CASSPKSSAGGGQETQYF. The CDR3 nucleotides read TGCGCCAGCAGCCCAAAAAGCTCGGCAGGGGGAGGCCAAGAGACCCAGTACTTC.